Below, 10 T cell receptor beta chains from the same sample are listed, as sequenced in a study of follicular helper T cells after annual influenza vaccination. Stated time point: 2015-2016 season, pre-vaccination. Method: immunoSEQ multiplex PCR; TCRdb's copy keeps in-frame clones and lacks some. Here the sample spans about 2,100 clones, about 81% being singletons. The input for sequencing was CXCR5+ CD38+ circulating T follicular helper cells from blood, taken on the day of influenza vaccination. This sample's subset: circulating Tfh, non-naive CD4+CXCR5+PD-1+ (ICOS+CD38+ or ICOS-CD38-). Every receptor here comes from an adult who received the influenza vaccine.

The CDR3 nucleotides are TGTGCCAGCACCCAGAAGGGGGGCAGGGAAGCTTTCTTT. Translation gives CASTQKGGREAFF. The V and J genes are TRBV7-2 and TRBJ1-1; possibly TRBD1 for D (6 bases). This CDR3 comprises 13 residues. CDR1 is SGHTA and CDR2 is FQGNSA in the germline V gene. The V end was cut by 7 bases, the J end by 8 bases, with 17 bases between.

The rearrangement joins TRBV7-2 to TRBJ2-5; D could derive from TRBD1 or TRBD2 (5 bases each). This CDR3 has 15 amino acids. The V gene's germline CDR1 is SGHTA and CDR2 FQGNSA. The ends were cut back, 6 bases at V and 1 base at J, with 15 bases in the middle. The CDR3 DNA sequence: TGTGCCAGCAGGGCAGGGCTAGCCCGCCAAGAGACCCAGTACTTC. This gives the protein CASRAGLARQETQYF.

This clone was seen a few times. This chain connects TRBV2 to TRBJ2-5, with D maybe TRBD2 (7 bases). The germline V gene has CDR1 SNHLY and CDR2 FYNNEI. V was shortened by 6 bases and J by 2 bases, with 10 bases between the two germline ends. The CDR3 contains 13 residues. CDR3 residues: CASRGGQQETQYF. The CDR3 nucleotides read TGTGCCAGCAGGGGGGGGCAGCAAGAGACCCAGTACTTC.

This chain joins TRBV19 and TRBJ1-6; the D gene is possibly TRBD1 (5 bases). The germline V gene has CDR1 LNHDA and CDR2 SQIVND (reference sequence). This CDR3 is 14 amino acids long. V was pared by 9 bases and J by 0 bases, with 9 bases between. CDR3 amino acids: CASWGSSYNSPLHF. The CDR3 DNA follows: TGTGCCAGCTGGGGGAGCTCCTATAATTCACCCCTCCACTTT.

V gene TRBV29-1 combines with J gene TRBJ1-1; 11 bases are shared with TRBD1. Trimming at V came to 5 bases and at J to 4 bases, leaving 12 bases not matched to a gene. Germline lookup yields CDR1 SQVTM and CDR2 ANQGSEA. There are 16 residues in the CDR3. The CDR3 sequence is CSVTRTGGWVGTEAFF. The CDR3 bases are TGCAGCGTTACCCGGACAGGGGGCTGGGTTGGCACTGAAGCTTTCTTT.

The chain has TRBV11-3 and TRBJ2-3, with D unresolved. The germline V gene has CDR1 SGHNT and CDR2 YENEEA. There are 13 residues in the CDR3. Trimming took 2 bases from V and 0 from J, leaving 3 bases between them. CDR3 sequence (DNA): TGTGCCAGCAGCTTAATTAGCACAGATACGCAGTATTTT. Translated, it gives CASSLISTDTQYF. The variable domain in full, completed from reference TRBV11-3 and TRBJ2-3, reads EAGVVQSPRYKIIEKKQPVAFWCNPISGHNTLYWYLQNLGQGPELLIRYENEEAVDDSQLPKDRFSAERLKGVDSTLKIQPAELGDSAVYLCASSLISTDTQYFGPGTRLTVL.

The V gene is TRBV29-1, the J gene TRBJ2-1; D not certain. V was shortened by 6 bases and J by 0 bases, with 9 bases between the two germline ends. The germline gives CDR1 SQVTM, CDR2 ANQGSEA. This CDR3 spans 13 amino acids. The DNA for the CDR3 is TGCAGCGTCTTGCAACGCTCCTACAATGAGCAGTTCTTC. Translation: CSVLQRSYNEQFF.

This sequence joins TRBV5-1 and TRBJ2-2; D is undetermined. The germline V and J ends were trimmed by 0 bases and 4 bases, with 10 bases remaining between them. The germline V gene encodes CDR1 SGHRS and CDR2 YFSETQ. The CDR3 runs 15 residues. The CDR3 nucleotides are TGCGCCAGCAGCTTGGGTTCGCTGGGCACCGGGGAGCTGTTTTTT. Translated: CASSLGSLGTGELFF.

V is TRBV2 and J is TRBJ2-6; weak D call: TRBD2 (5 bases). This CDR3 has 15 residues. Germline V gives CDR1 SNHLY, CDR2 FYNNEI. Trimming shortened V by 2 bases and J by 0 bases, and 5 bases separated the two germline ends. Here the CDR3 DNA reads TGTGCCAGCAGTGAACGGGACTCTGGGGCCAACGTCCTGACTTTC. It encodes CASSERDSGANVLTF.

J is TRBJ1-4 and V is TRBV6-5; D call uncertain. CDR3 length: 15 residues. CDR1 is MNHEY and CDR2 is SVGAGI in the germline V gene. Between the trimmed V and J ends, which lost 0 bases and 0 bases, there was a span of 5 bases. CDR3 coding DNA: TGTGCCAGCAGTTACTCGGGCGCAACTAATGAAAAACTGTTTTTT. Amino acid sequence: CASSYSGATNEKLFF.